This entry lists 17 T cell receptor beta chains sequenced from one sample in a study of T-cell memory formation after mild COVID-19. MiXCR, applied by TCRdb to the 5' RACE reads, yields one record per CDR3 protein. Here the sample spans about 440,000 distinct CDR3 sequences, 20% being singletons. Source material: PBMCs or a T cell subset sorted from them (not recorded which). The receptors shown here come from an adult woman who had mild COVID-19 (a few samples of this study predate the infection). Cell type and time point are not known.

This rearrangement joins TRBV27 to TRBJ2-5, with D possibly being TRBD1 or TRBD2 (5 bases each). Germline V CDR1 and CDR2: MNHEY, SMNVEV (reference sequence). Deletions cut 6 bases from V and 5 bases from J, with 22 bases between. The CDR3 is 16 residues long. The CDR3 region has the DNA TGTGCCAGCAGAGAGGGACGGAACATTCAGCGGGAGACCCAGTACTTC. This codes for CASREGRNIQRETQYF.

The V call is TRBV5-6, the J call TRBJ2-7; no clear D gene. Germline V gives CDR1 SGHDT, CDR2 YYEEEE. The V end lost 1 base, the J end lost 0 bases, and 11 bases lay between the germline ends. This CDR3 spans 15 amino acids. This CDR3 is CASSLYGQSSYEQYF. The CDR3 DNA reads TGTGCCAGCAGCTTGTATGGGCAGAGCTCCTACGAGCAGTACTTC.

The CDR3 region has the DNA TGTGCCAGCAGCTGGACACAGGGCTACGAGCAGTACTTC. This gives the protein CASSWTQGYEQYF. The chain couples TRBV7-9 to TRBJ2-7; D is possibly TRBD1 (6 bases). This CDR3 spans 13 amino acids. Germline CDR1 is SEHNR and CDR2 is FQNEAQ (reference sequence). V lost 4 bases and J lost 3, with 10 bases in between.

This clonotype has a handful of counts. This rearrangement joins TRBV2 to TRBJ2-3, with 9 positions matching TRBD2. V trimming: 6 bases; J trimming: 2 bases; junction bases outside the gene matches: 12. Germline V gives CDR1 SNHLY, CDR2 FYNNEI. This CDR3 spans 17 amino acids. The CDR3 protein is CASRRTPAGGTTDTQYF. For the CDR3, the DNA is TGTGCCAGCAGGAGGACCCCGGCGGGAGGGACCACAGATACGCAGTATTTT.

This rearrangement joins TRBV9 to TRBJ1-1, with D hard to call. The ends were cut back, 4 bases at V and 4 bases at J, with 11 bases in the middle. CDR1 and CDR2 (germline): SGDLS, YYNGEE. The CDR3 is 13 residues long. CDR3 residues: CASSPGMVTEAFF. Written as DNA, the CDR3 is TGTGCCAGCAGCCCGGGAATGGTCACTGAAGCTTTCTTT.

V and J are TRBV29-1 and TRBJ2-3; the D gene is possibly TRBD1 (7 bases). Trimming removed 4 bases at V and 6 bases at J, with 14 bases between. This CDR3 comprises 13 residues. From germline, CDR1 is SQVTM and CDR2 ANQGSEA. The CDR3 here is CSVGRQGGDTQYF. CDR3 sequence (DNA): TGCAGCGTTGGCCGGCAGGGGGGTGATACGCAGTATTTT.

The chain recombines TRBV29-1 with TRBJ2-7; 7 bases map to TRBD1. The CDR3 is 13 amino acids. With V trimmed by 6 bases and J by 2 bases, 7 bases remained unmatched. CDR1 and CDR2 from the germline V gene are SQVTM and ANQGSEA. The CDR3 DNA is TGCAGCGTCACCGGGACAGCAACCTACGAGCAGTACTTC. It is translated as CSVTGTATYEQYF.

The rearrangement uses TRBV29-1 and TRBJ2-5, with 7 nucleotides matching TRBD1. J lost 7 bases, V lost 3 bases, and 11 bases had no gene match. Germline V lookup: CDR1 SQVTM, CDR2 ANQGSEA. This CDR3 spans 14 amino acids. Here the CDR3 reads CSVDESGGVATQYF. CDR3 coding DNA: TGCAGCGTTGACGAGTCAGGGGGAGTCGCGACCCAGTACTTC.

This clonotype has more than one count but fewer than ten. The chain uses TRBV12-3 or TRBV12-4 and TRBJ2-1, with 8 bases matching TRBD2. J was trimmed by 0 bases and V by 6 bases; bases with no gene match: 4. The CDR3 is 15 residues long. This CDR3 is CASRVSGSSYNEQFF. For the CDR3, the DNA is TGTGCCAGCAGAGTAAGCGGGAGCTCCTACAATGAGCAGTTCTTC.

The CDR3 is CASSRATGGNYGYTF. The CDR3 DNA sequence: TGTGCCAGCAGCCGAGCCACAGGGGGTAACTATGGCTACACCTTC. V and J are TRBV3-1 and TRBJ1-2; 8 bases are shared with TRBD1. V lost 4 bases, J lost 1 base, and 5 bases stayed unmatched. Germline values: CDR1 LGHDT, CDR2 YNNKEL (reference sequence). The CDR3 has 15 residues.

This clonotype turned up a few times. The gene calls are TRBV11-2 and TRBJ2-7, with no clear D. Germline CDR1 reads SGHAT; CDR2 reads FQNNGV. The CDR3 has 16 residues. Trimming shortened V by 0 bases and J by 6 bases, and 18 bases separated the two germline ends. The CDR3 bases are TGTGCCAGCAGCTTAGATCATTGGTTGCATATATCCGAGCAGTACTTC. Its translation: CASSLDHWLHISEQYF.

A few counts support this clonotype. The rearrangement joins TRBV7-9 to TRBJ2-7; D possibly matches TRBD1 or TRBD2 (6 bases each). This CDR3 is 13 amino acids long. The V end was cut by 5 bases, the J end by 5 bases, with 13 bases between. Germline assignment: CDR1 SEHNR and CDR2 FQNEAQ (reference sequence). The DNA for the CDR3 is TGTGCCAGCAGCCGGGGGCGGGGCAACGAGCAGTACTTC. Translating it yields CASSRGRGNEQYF. Drawing the rest from reference TRBV7-9 and TRBJ2-7, the complete variable domain is DTGVSQNPRHKITKRGQNVTFRCDPISEHNRLYWYRQTLGQGPEFLTYFQNEAQLEKSRLLSDRFSAERPKGSFSTLEIQRTEQGDSAMYLCASSRGRGNEQYFGPGTRLTVT.

This chain joins TRBV6-5 and TRBJ2-5; 7 bases line up with TRBD1. The CDR3 contains 15 residues. Unmatched junction bases numbered 6, after V lost 0 bases and J lost 5 bases. The germline V gene has CDR1 MNHEY and CDR2 SVGAGI. The DNA for the CDR3 is TGTGCCAGCAGTTACTCGAACAGGGGACGCGAGACCCAGTACTTC. Translated, it gives CASSYSNRGRETQYF.

This clonotype was recorded many times. The V call is TRBV29-1, the J call TRBJ2-2; the D call may be TRBD1 or TRBD2 (5 bases each). Trimming shortened V by 4 bases and J by 2 bases, and 14 bases separated the two germline ends. CDR3 length: 15 amino acids. Germline V gives CDR1 SQVTM, CDR2 ANQGSEA. CDR3 in amino acids: CSVAKGTANTGELFF. In DNA form, the CDR3 reads TGCAGCGTTGCAAAGGGGACCGCTAACACCGGGGAGCTGTTTTTT.

This clonotype has at least ten counts. The chain joins TRBV7-3 to TRBJ2-5, with 9 bases that match TRBD1. V gave up 5 bases and J gave up 4 bases; unmatched junction bases: 14. This CDR3 is built from 17 residues. Germline CDR1 is SGHTA and CDR2 is FQGTGA. The CDR3 DNA sequence: TGTGCCAGCAGCCCCGGGGGGACTCACAGGGGGCGAGAGACCCAGTACTTC. It translates to CASSPGGTHRGRETQYF.

Only a few counts were recorded for this clonotype. V gene TRBV24-1 combines with J gene TRBJ2-1, with TRBD1 matching over 9 bases. Germline V lookup: CDR1 KGHDR, CDR2 SFDVKD. The CDR3 runs 15 residues. Trimming at V came to 5 bases and at J to 4 bases, leaving 5 bases not matched to a gene. CDR3 bases: TGTGCCACCAGTGTCAACAGGGGGCGATACAATGAGCAGTTCTTC. Amino acid sequence: CATSVNRGRYNEQFF.

The chain recombines TRBV11-2 with TRBJ2-7; the D is unclear. Germline V lookup: CDR1 SGHAT, CDR2 FQNNGV. V lost 1 base to trimming and J lost 2 bases, with 18 bases between them. This CDR3 comprises 17 residues. CDR3 bases: TGTGCCAGCAGCTTAGCCACAGAGGCGGCTAGACCCTACGAGCAGTACTTC. Encoded protein: CASSLATEAARPYEQYF. Variable domain in full (rest from reference TRBV11-2 and TRBJ2-7): EAGVAQSPRYKIIEKRQSVAFWCNPISGHATLYWYQQILGQGPKLLIQFQNNGVVDDSQLPKDRFSAERLKGVDSTLKIQPAKLEDSAVYLCASSLATEAARPYEQYFGPGTRLTVT.